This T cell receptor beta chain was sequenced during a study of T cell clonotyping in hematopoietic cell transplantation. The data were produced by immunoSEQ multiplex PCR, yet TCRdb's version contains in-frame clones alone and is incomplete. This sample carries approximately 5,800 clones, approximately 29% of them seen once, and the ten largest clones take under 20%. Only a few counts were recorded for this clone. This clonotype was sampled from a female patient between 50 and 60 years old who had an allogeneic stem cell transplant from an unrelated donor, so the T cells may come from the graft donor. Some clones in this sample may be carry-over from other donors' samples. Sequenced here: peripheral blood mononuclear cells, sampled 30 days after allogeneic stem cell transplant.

CDR3 DNA sequence: TGTGCCTGGAGTCCCGACACGCTAACTGAAGCTTTCTTT. Its protein product is CAWSPDTLTEAFF. The V and J genes are TRBV30 and TRBJ1-1; no reliable D call. V lost 2 bases to trimming and J lost 5 bases, with 12 bases between them. Germline lookup yields CDR1 GTSNPN and CDR2 SVGIG (reference sequence). CDR3 length equals 13 residues.